This T cell receptor beta chain is drawn from a study of shared clonotypes between healthy human individuals. Whole-study results and caveats: Lower generation probabilities were found for non-shared clonotypes than for those shared by all four donors.

A note on this clone: What it binds is unknown.

Only in-frame clones appear in the TCRdb table, and some are missing; sequencing was by immunoSEQ multiplex PCR. The repertoire consists of 2.3 million or so clones, with roughly 93% occurring once and the leading ten covering 0.39%. V shed 3 bases and J shed 5 bases, with 14 bases lying between them. Germline CDR1 reads SGHAT; CDR2 reads FQDESV (reference sequence). The CDR3 totals 15 residues. This sequence joins TRBV11-1 and TRBJ2-1; D possibly uses TRBD1 or TRBD2 (6 bases each). The sample consisted of naive CD4+ T cells from PBMCs. Documented subset: CD45RA+ positively selected. The clonotype was recovered from a man between 18 and 35 years old in good health. Some clones in this sample may be carry-over from other donors' samples. CDR3 region: CASSLGASVDNEQFF. Here the CDR3 DNA reads TGTGCCAGCAGCTTGGGGGCTAGCGTAGACAATGAGCAGTTCTTC.